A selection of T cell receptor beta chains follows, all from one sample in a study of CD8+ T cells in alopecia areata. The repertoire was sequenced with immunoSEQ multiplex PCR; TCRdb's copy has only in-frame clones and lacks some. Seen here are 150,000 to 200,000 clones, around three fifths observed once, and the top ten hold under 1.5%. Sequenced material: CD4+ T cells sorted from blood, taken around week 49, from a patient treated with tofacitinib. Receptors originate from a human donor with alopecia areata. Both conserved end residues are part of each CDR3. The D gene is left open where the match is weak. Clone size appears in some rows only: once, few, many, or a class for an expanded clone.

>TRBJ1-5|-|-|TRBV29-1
TGCAGCGTCAAGTTCGGACGAGGGGGCAATCAGCCCCAGCATTTT
CSVKFGRGGNQPQHF
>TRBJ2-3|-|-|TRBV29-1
TGCAGCCCCCGAGACAGCACAGATACGCAGTATTTT
CSPRDSTDTQYF
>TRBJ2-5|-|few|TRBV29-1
TGCAGCGTTGGAGGAGGTTTTGGGCGAGAGACCCAGTACTTC
CSVGGGFGRETQYF
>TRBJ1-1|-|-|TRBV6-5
TGTGCCAGCAGCTCCCCAAGACAGGTTGAAGCTTTCTTT
CASSSPRQVEAFF
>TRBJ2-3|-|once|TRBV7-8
TGTGCCAGCAGGATCAATAGCGCGGGTACGCAGTATTTT
CASRINSAGTQYF
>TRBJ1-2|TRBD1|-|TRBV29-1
TGCAGCGTTGTGGGACAGAGTAATTTCTATGGCTACACCTTC
CSVVGQSNFYGYTF
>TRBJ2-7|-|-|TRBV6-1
TGTGCCAGCCTCTCCTACGAGCAGTACTTC
CASLSYEQYF
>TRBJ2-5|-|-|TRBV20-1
TGCAGTGGTTGGGGGGAAGAGACCCAGTACTTC
CSGWGEETQYF
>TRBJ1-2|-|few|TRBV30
TGTGCCTGGAGTACCGACAGGAACTATGGCTACACCTTC
CAWSTDRNYGYTF
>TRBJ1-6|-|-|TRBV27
TGTGCCAGCGTTGGGGGCTCAGGATCCAATTCACCCCTCCACTTT
CASVGGSGSNSPLHF
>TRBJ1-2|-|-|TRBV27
TGTGCCAGCAGTTTGTCAGGGGACCTGGGGGGCTACACCTTC
CASSLSGDLGGYTF
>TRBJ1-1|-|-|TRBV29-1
TGCAGCGTTGACGCAGGGAGCATGAACACTGAAGCTTTCTTT
CSVDAGSMNTEAFF
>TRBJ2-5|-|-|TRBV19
TGTGCCAGTAGTATAGACGGGGAGACCCAGTACTTC
CASSIDGETQYF
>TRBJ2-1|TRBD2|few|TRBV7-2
TGTGCCAGCAGCTTAGACCTAGCGGGGGGGAACAATGAGCAGTTCTTC
CASSLDLAGGNNEQFF
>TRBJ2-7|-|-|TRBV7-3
TGTGCCAGCAGCTTAACTCTCCGGGACTACGAGCAGTACTTC
CASSLTLRDYEQYF
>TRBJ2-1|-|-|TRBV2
TGTGCCAGCAGACCCCTTGTGCGAAACAATGAGCAGTTCTTC
CASRPLVRNNEQFF
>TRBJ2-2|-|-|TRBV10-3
TGTGCCACGAGCGCAACAGGGCTGGCCACCGGGGAGCTGTTTTTT
CATSATGLATGELFF
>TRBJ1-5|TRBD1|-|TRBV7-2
TGTGCCAGCAGCTTAGTTTGGACAGGGGATCAGCCCCAGCATTTT
CASSLVWTGDQPQHF
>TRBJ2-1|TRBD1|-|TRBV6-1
TGTGCCAGCAGTGCCTCGACAGGGGGGATGGTCGATGAGCAGTTCTTC
CASSASTGGMVDEQFF
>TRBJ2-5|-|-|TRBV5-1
TGCGCCAGCAGCTTGCCAGGGATACAAGAGACCCAGTACTTC
CASSLPGIQETQYF
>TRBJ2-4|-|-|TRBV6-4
TGTGCCAGCAGTGACACAGAAAACATTCAGTACTTC
CASSDTENIQYF
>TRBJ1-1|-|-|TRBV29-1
TGCAGCGTTGAACGTGGGGAATCGAGCGCTTTCTTT
CSVERGESSAFF
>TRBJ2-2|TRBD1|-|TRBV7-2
TGTGCCAGCAGCCGTACAGGGGGACACACCGGGGAGCTGTTTTTT
CASSRTGGHTGELFF
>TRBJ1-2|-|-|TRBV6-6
TGTGCCAGCAGCCGGGCGATGGGCGGCTATGGCTACACCTTC
CASSRAMGGYGYTF
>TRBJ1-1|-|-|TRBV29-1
TGCAGCGTTGAGGGGGGGCCGAACACTGAAGCTTTCTTT
CSVEGGPNTEAFF
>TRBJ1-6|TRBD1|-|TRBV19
TGTGCCAGTAGTCGTGACAGGGGCGACAATTCACCCCTCCACTTT
CASSRDRGDNSPLHF
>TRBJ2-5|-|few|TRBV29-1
TGCAGCGTTGGCCCTGCCTTGGTGGAGACCCAGTACTTC
CSVGPALVETQYF
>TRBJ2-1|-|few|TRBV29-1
TGCAGCGTTGCCTCGCCTCCAGGTCGAGGTACCAATGAGCAGTTCTTC
CSVASPPGRGTNEQFF
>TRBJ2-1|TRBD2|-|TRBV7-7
TGTGCCAGCAGCTCCTCCCCGGGACTAGCGGGGAGTAGAGTCTCCTACAATGAGCAGTTCTTC
CASSSSPGLAGSRVSYNEQFF